This T cell receptor beta chain derives from a study of T cells in Graves' hyperthyroidism and ophthalmopathy. RNA transcripts yielded amplified TCR beta CDR3 regions. With the HTBI primer set, the TCR CDR3 went through a first round of RT-PCR. TCRdb recomputed calls from the multiplex PCR reads with MiXCR, one row per CDR3 protein. Altogether approximately 400,000 distinct CDR3 sequences are present, roughly 18% being singletons, with the ten largest covering 40%. Germline-derived CDR1 and CDR2 are SGHRS and YFSETQ. This CDR3 is 14 amino acids long. Of note for this clonotype: One end of the junction does not line up with germline, which may come from a read error.

The rearrangement links TRBV5-1 to TRBJ1-2; 9 bases are shared with TRBD1. The sequence came from a man aged 18 to 29 with Graves' ophthalmopathy. The specimen sequenced was blood. For the CDR3, the DNA is TGCGCCAGCAGCATGGGACAGGGTGACTACGGCTACACCTTC. It codes for CASSMGQGDYGYTF. Complete variable domain (other parts from reference TRBV5-1 and TRBJ1-2): KAGVTQTPRYLIKTRGQQVTLSCSPISGHRSVSWYQQTPGQGLQFLFEYFSETQRNKGNFPGRFSGRQFSNSRSEMNVSTLELGDSALYLCASSMGQGDYGYTFGSGTRLTVV.